This T cell receptor (beta chain) was captured by sequencing in a study of blood T cell repertoires in COVID-19. Overall study context: Sites in the United States, Italy and Spain provided acute and convalescent COVID-19 samples. T cells, B-cell-depleted T cells, or PBMCs provided the cDNA or gDNA that served as material.

Under the authors' procedure: The assay estimated nucleated cells by amplifying reference gene primers. Sequencing was performed with immunoSEQ multiplex PCR; in TCRdb, only in-frame clones are kept and a portion is missing. V, J and clone size derive from that table, while D and trimming were established from the DNA sequence. The sample comprises 53,000 or so clones, 77% of which are singletons, and 43% rests with the top ten. After removal of 0 bases from V and 7 bases from J, the junction contained 5 bases not matched to a gene. The V gene's germline CDR1 is LNHDA and CDR2 SQIVND (reference sequence). The CDR3 has 14 residues. This clone was detected only a few times.

This receptor was obtained from a man aged 65-85 years with active or convalescent COVID-19. The genes are TRBV19 and TRBJ1-2; 7 bases match TRBD1. The sequenced material came from peripheral blood. CDR3 sequence reads: CASSIDPDRVGYTF. CDR3 bases: TGTGCCAGTAGTATAGATCCCGACAGGGTTGGCTACACCTTC.